The 24 T cell receptor beta chains presented below share a single source sample, sequenced in a study of cytomegalovirus exposure and HLA in healthy donors. The PCR ran on 60 Vbeta and 13 Jbeta primers. Clones were sequenced by immunoSEQ multiplex PCR, and TCRdb holds only the in-frame ones, with some missing. The data hold about 140,000 clones, with 75% observed a single time. The sequencing sample was made of PBMCs. The receptors come from a man aged 35-49 years in good health and CMV-seronegative.

This clone was counted only a few times. The chain has TRBV5-1 and TRBJ2-3; 10 nucleotides match TRBD2. This CDR3 comprises 17 residues. After removal of 1 base from V and 0 bases from J, the junction contained 5 bases not matched to a gene. Germline V gene data show CDR1 as SGHRS and CDR2 as YFSETQ. The DNA of the CDR3 is TGCGCCAGCAGCTTGATAAAGCGGGGGGGAAGCACAGATACGCAGTATTTT. Its protein product is CASSLIKRGGSTDTQYF.

This chain uses TRBV19 with TRBJ2-1; the match to TRBD2 covers 7 bases. The V gene's germline CDR1 is LNHDA and CDR2 SQIVND (reference sequence). The CDR3 runs to 15 residues. V lost 6 bases and J lost 0; bases outside the gene matches: 5. CDR3 DNA sequence: TGTGCCAGTAGGGGGGGGGATACCTCCTACAATGAGCAGTTCTTC. This codes for CASRGGDTSYNEQFF.

The chain uses TRBV7-3 and TRBJ2-3; unclear D gene. Germline CDR1 SGHTA, CDR2 FQGTGA. The CDR3 is 14 residues long. Trimming stripped 2 bases from V and 0 bases from J, with 6 bases between. The DNA of the CDR3 is TGTGCCAGCAGCTTATCGTCTAGCACAGATACGCAGTATTTT. Protein product: CASSLSSSTDTQYF.

This rearrangement joins TRBV10-3 to TRBJ1-1; 8 bases are shared with TRBD1. This CDR3 is 13 amino acids long. CDR1 is ENHRY, CDR2 SYGVKD, per germline. V trimming: 7 bases; J trimming: 5 bases; junction bases outside the gene matches: 6. CDR3: CAITLTGDTEAFF. CDR3 DNA sequence: TGTGCCATCACCCTGACAGGGGATACTGAAGCTTTCTTT.

The rearrangement joins TRBV6-5 to TRBJ2-1; 8 nucleotides align to TRBD2. V was pared by 8 bases and J by 8 bases, with 8 bases of the junction left unmatched. The CDR3 has 13 residues. Germline V gene data show CDR1 as MNHEY and CDR2 as SVGAGI. The DNA for the CDR3 is TGTGCCAGCGGCACCGGGGGGGATCATGAGCAGTTCTTC. Translated, it gives CASGTGGDHEQFF.

The chain employs TRBV6-1 and TRBJ2-7; D is possibly TRBD2 (5 bases). This CDR3 has 14 residues. Germline CDR1 and CDR2: MNHNS and SASEGT. The V gene lost 0 bases and the J gene lost 3 bases, with 9 bases spanning the gap. This CDR3 is CASSEAGLYYEQYF. DNA for the CDR3: TGTGCCAGCAGTGAAGCTGGACTTTACTACGAGCAGTACTTC.

This chain uses TRBV7-9 with TRBJ1-3; D is perhaps TRBD1 (6 bases). CDR1 is SEHNR and CDR2 is FQNEAQ in the germline V gene (reference sequence). The CDR3 length is 13 residues. Trimming took off 5 bases at V and 4 bases at J, with 9 bases between the two ends. The CDR3 sequence: CASSPGQGNTIYF. CDR3 in DNA: TGTGCCAGCAGCCCAGGACAGGGAAACACCATATATTTT.

The CDR3 protein is CASTFFLAGGPSTDTQYF. The CDR3, as DNA: TGCGCCAGCACATTTTTCCTAGCGGGGGGTCCTAGCACAGATACGCAGTATTTT. V is TRBV10-2 and J is TRBJ2-3; TRBD2 aligns across 11 bases. Germline V gene lookup returns CDR1 WSHSY and CDR2 SAAADI. Trimming cost V 7 bases and J 0 bases; bases outside gene matches: 12. This CDR3 spans 18 amino acids.

The gene calls are TRBV11-2 and TRBJ2-2, with a possible D match to TRBD1 (7 bases). CDR1 is SGHAT and CDR2 is FQNNGV in the germline V gene. The V gene lost 7 bases and the J gene lost 8 bases, with 26 bases spanning the gap. This CDR3 is 17 amino acids long. The CDR3 is CASNRAGGLSDLGELFF. The CDR3 coding sequence is TGTGCCAGCAACCGAGCAGGGGGGCTTTCTGACTTGGGGGAGCTGTTTTTT.

The CDR3 reads CASSHLAAYQETQYF. The CDR3 bases are TGTGCCAGCAGCCATTTAGCAGCCTATCAAGAGACCCAGTACTTC. The chain uses TRBV2 and TRBJ2-5; D gene ambiguous. The CDR3 has 15 residues. Germline-derived CDR1 and CDR2 are SNHLY and FYNNEI. V was trimmed by 6 bases and J by 2 bases, leaving 16 bases between them.

This clone was counted a few times. This chain links TRBV29-1 with TRBJ1-2; maybe TRBD1 (5 bases). This CDR3 region has 11 residues. The V end lost 6 bases, the J end lost 8 bases, and 13 bases lay between the germline ends. Germline-derived CDR1 and CDR2 are SQVTM and ANQGSEA. DNA for the CDR3: TGCAGCGTCCAGGGCCTTGCCGGCTACACCTTC. This sequence encodes CSVQGLAGYTF.

The genes are TRBV28 and TRBJ2-6, with a possible D match to TRBD2 (5 bases). There are 15 residues in the CDR3. With 6 bases removed from V and 2 bases from J, the gap between germline ends came to 11 bases. Germline V gene data show CDR1 as MDHEN and CDR2 as SYDVKM. The CDR3 spells CASSIFGAGANVLTF. The CDR3 DNA reads as TGTGCCAGCAGCATTTTCGGGGCTGGGGCCAACGTCCTGACTTTC.

The chain has TRBV19 and TRBJ2-3, with D unclear. This CDR3 region has 15 residues. Trimming took 2 bases from V and 1 from J, leaving 10 bases between them. Germline V gene sequence: CDR1 LNHDA, CDR2 SQIVND (reference sequence). CDR3 amino acids: CASSIRGRRTDTQYF. The CDR3 DNA reads as TGTGCCAGTAGTATACGCGGCAGACGCACAGATACGCAGTATTTT. Based on the CDR3 plus reference TRBV19 and TRBJ2-3, the full variable domain is DGGITQSPKYLFRKEGQNVTLSCEQNLNHDAMYWYRQDPGQGLRLIYYSQIVNDFQKGDIAEGYSVSREKKESFPLTVTSAQKNPTAFYLCASSIRGRRTDTQYFGPGTRLTVL.

J is TRBJ2-2 and V is TRBV29-1; D call uncertain. The germline V and J ends were trimmed by 6 bases and 2 bases, with 16 bases remaining between them. CDR1 and CDR2 (germline): SQVTM, ANQGSEA. The CDR3 is made up of 15 amino acids. CDR3 DNA: TGCAGCGTGCCTACACCGGGTCTTAACACCGGGGAGCTGTTTTTT. This encodes CSVPTPGLNTGELFF.

J is TRBJ1-3 and V is TRBV5-4, with D possibly being TRBD1 (5 bases). Germline-derived CDR1 and CDR2 are SGHNT and YYREEE (reference sequence). The V gene lost 0 bases and the J gene lost 0 bases, with 16 bases spanning the gap. The CDR3 spans 18 residues. CDR3: CASSLAQVNSNSGNTIYF. CDR3 DNA sequence: TGTGCCAGCAGCTTGGCACAGGTAAACTCCAACTCTGGAAACACCATATATTTT.

The genes are TRBV5-4 and TRBJ1-2; D ambiguous. CDR1 and CDR2 from the germline V gene are SGHNT and YYREEE (reference sequence). The CDR3 consists of 12 residues. V lost 0 bases, J lost 8 bases, and 8 bases lay in between. The CDR3 loop is CASSLAPRGYTF. Written as DNA, the CDR3 is TGTGCCAGCAGCTTGGCGCCCCGGGGCTACACCTTC. The full variable domain, its missing parts supplied by reference TRBV5-4 and TRBJ1-2, is ETGVTQSPTHLIKTRGQQVTLRCSSQSGHNTVSWYQQALGQGPQFIFQYYREEENGRGNFPPRFSGLQFPNYSSELNVNALELDDSALYLCASSLAPRGYTFGSGTRLTVV.

This chain links TRBV27 with TRBJ2-3; 9 positions agree with TRBD1. The CDR3 length is 16 residues. V lost 6 bases, J lost 2 bases, and 9 bases stayed unmatched. Looked up from germline, CDR1 is MNHEY and CDR2 is SMNVEV (reference sequence). The CDR3 DNA sequence: TGTGCCAGCAGGGGCAACGACAGGGGGATCACAGATACGCAGTATTTT. Its protein is CASRGNDRGITDTQYF.

This clone was seen a few times. The rearrangement uses TRBV5-1 and TRBJ1-1, with TRBD1 matching 7 bases. After removal of 4 bases from V and 1 base from J, the junction contained 7 bases not matched to a gene. Germline loops: CDR1 SGHRS, CDR2 YFSETQ. This CDR3 contains 15 residues. The CDR3 loop reads CASSLPTGTNTEAFF. As DNA, the CDR3 is TGCGCCAGCAGCCTTCCGACAGGGACGAACACTGAAGCTTTCTTT. Full variable domain (missing parts from reference TRBV5-1 and TRBJ1-1): KAGVTQTPRYLIKTRGQQVTLSCSPISGHRSVSWYQQTPGQGLQFLFEYFSETQRNKGNFPGRFSGRQFSNSRSEMNVSTLELGDSALYLCASSLPTGTNTEAFFGQGTRLTVV.

The gene calls are TRBV28 and TRBJ2-3; 10 positions match TRBD2. This CDR3 region has 16 residues. Germline V gives CDR1 MDHEN, CDR2 SYDVKM. Unmatched junction bases numbered 2, after V lost 2 bases and J lost 0 bases. Here the CDR3 DNA reads TGTGCCAGCAGTTTACCAGCGGGGGGGAGCACAGATACGCAGTATTTT. Encoded protein: CASSLPAGGSTDTQYF. Full variable domain (outside the CDR3, taken from reference TRBV28 and TRBJ2-3): DVKVTQSSRYLVKRTGEKVFLECVQDMDHENMFWYRQDPGLGLRLIYFSYDVKMKEKGDIPEGYSVSREKKERFSLILESASTNQTSMYLCASSLPAGGSTDTQYFGPGTRLTVL.

This chain joins TRBV11-2 and TRBJ2-3; 11 bases match TRBD1. V lost 6 bases and J lost 5; bases outside the gene matches: 10. Germline CDR1 reads SGHAT; CDR2 reads FQNNGV. CDR3 length: 16 residues. Here the CDR3 reads CASSRQGQGALDTQYF. CDR3 sequence (DNA): TGTGCCAGCAGTCGCCAAGGACAGGGGGCGTTAGATACGCAGTATTTT.

This clone turned up a few times. V is TRBV5-1 and J is TRBJ1-1; TRBD1 agrees at 12 bases. CDR3 length equals 19 residues. V was pared by 1 base and J by 1 base, with 11 bases of the junction left unmatched. Germline V gene data show CDR1 as SGHRS and CDR2 as YFSETQ. This chain's CDR3 is CASSLKWDRGRGGNTEAFF. DNA for the CDR3: TGCGCCAGCAGCTTGAAATGGGACAGGGGGCGAGGGGGGAACACTGAAGCTTTCTTT.

This sequence joins TRBV5-1 and TRBJ2-7; 8 bases align to TRBD1. Unmatched junction bases numbered 6, after V lost 2 bases and J lost 2 bases. The CDR3 length is 15 residues. Looked up from germline, CDR1 is SGHRS and CDR2 is YFSETQ. The CDR3 loop reads CASSFGTGPAYEQYF. In DNA form, the CDR3 reads TGCGCCAGCAGCTTCGGGACAGGACCAGCCTACGAGCAGTACTTC.

The V gene is TRBV5-8, the J gene TRBJ1-2; no definite D call. V shed 4 bases and J shed 8 bases, with 21 bases lying between them. The CDR3 length is 15 residues. The germline CDR1 and CDR2 sequences are SGHTS and YDEGEE. The CDR3 nucleotides are TGTGCCAGCAGCCCCTTAACACCAGCGCGAATGGGCTACACCTTC. It translates to CASSPLTPARMGYTF.

The chain uses TRBV27 and TRBJ2-5, with D perhaps TRBD1 (6 bases). The CDR3 consists of 15 residues. Trimming took 6 bases from V and 11 from J, leaving 25 bases between them. The germline V gene encodes CDR1 MNHEY and CDR2 SMNVEV (reference sequence). The CDR3 protein is CASSPDTGHQREQYF. As DNA, the CDR3 is TGTGCCAGCAGCCCTGACACGGGACATCAGAGGGAGCAGTACTTC.